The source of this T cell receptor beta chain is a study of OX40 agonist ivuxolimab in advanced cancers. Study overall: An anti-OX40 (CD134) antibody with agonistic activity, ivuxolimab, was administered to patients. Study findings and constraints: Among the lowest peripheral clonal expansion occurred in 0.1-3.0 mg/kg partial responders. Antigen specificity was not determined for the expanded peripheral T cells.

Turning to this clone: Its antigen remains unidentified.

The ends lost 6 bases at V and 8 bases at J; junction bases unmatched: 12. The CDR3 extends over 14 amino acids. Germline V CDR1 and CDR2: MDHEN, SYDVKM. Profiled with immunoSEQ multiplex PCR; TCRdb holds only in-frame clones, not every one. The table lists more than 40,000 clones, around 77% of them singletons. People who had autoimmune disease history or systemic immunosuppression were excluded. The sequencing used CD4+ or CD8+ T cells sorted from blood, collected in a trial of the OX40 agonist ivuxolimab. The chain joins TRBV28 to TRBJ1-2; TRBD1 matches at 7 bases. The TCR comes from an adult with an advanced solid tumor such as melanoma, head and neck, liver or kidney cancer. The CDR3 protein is CASRGRTGVVGYTF. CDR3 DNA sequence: TGTGCCAGCAGGGGAAGGACAGGCGTGGTGGGCTACACCTTC.